This TCR beta chain was captured by sequencing in a study of blood T cell repertoires in COVID-19. Study at large: COVID-19 samples, acute and convalescent, were from the United States, Italy and Spain. From T cells, B-cell-depleted T cells, or PBMCs came the material, which was cDNA or gDNA.

Trimming at V came to 3 bases and at J to 0 bases, leaving 15 bases not matched to a gene. The CDR3 runs 19 residues. Germline V gene data show CDR1 as SGHNT and CDR2 as YYREEE (reference sequence). Per the original methods: Reference gene primer amplification in the assay estimated nucleated cell counts. Sequenced by immunoSEQ multiplex PCR; TCRdb stores in-frame clones only, minus some. V and J calls plus clone size are reproduced from that table; the DNA served to infer D and trimming. There are 150,000 to 200,000 clones in the sample; about four fifths occur only once, and approximately 2.4% lies in the top ten.

Sequencing input: peripheral blood. The sequence was collected from a human donor with acute or convalescent COVID-19. The donor label of this sample is uncertain. The genes are TRBV5-4 and TRBJ2-3; 8 bases are a match to TRBD2. The CDR3 loop reads CASSSKSWRGAPSTDTQYF. The CDR3, as DNA: TGTGCCAGCAGCTCGAAGTCGTGGCGGGGGGCCCCGAGCACAGATACGCAGTATTTT.